These 16 T cell receptor beta chains originate from one sample sequenced in a study of CD8 T cells in ankylosing spondylitis. No antigens are known for them. Study-wide findings and caveats: Under 10 highly homologous variants formed a TCR beta motif that appeared characteristic of ankylosing spondylitis blood.

TCRdb reanalysed the 5' RACE reads using MiXCR and keeps one entry per CDR3 protein. The sample lists a few hundred thousand distinct CDR3 sequences; 7.3% were seen once. Sequenced sample: blood, either unsorted or a sorted T cell fraction (not recorded which). The source is a male donor with ankylosing spondylitis.

At least ten counts were recorded for this clonotype. This chain joins TRBV27 and TRBJ1-2; no definite D call. The CDR3 is 17 amino acids. V was trimmed by 8 bases and J by 4 bases, leaving 26 bases between them. Germline CDR1 MNHEY, CDR2 SMNVEV (reference sequence). The CDR3 region has the DNA TGTGCCAGCTCATACAGCTCTCCGGACGGGCTCACCTATGGCTACACCTTC. It translates to CASSYSSPDGLTYGYTF.

This clonotype was observed a few times. The chain has TRBV19 and TRBJ2-7; D remains unclear. Trimming stripped 5 bases from V and 3 bases from J, with 14 bases between. CDR1 and CDR2 from the germline V gene are LNHDA and SQIVND (reference sequence). The CDR3 covers 14 residues. Here the CDR3 reads CASSPGPWNYEQYF. In nucleotides, the CDR3 is TGTGCCAGTAGTCCAGGTCCGTGGAACTACGAGCAGTACTTC.

This clonotype was observed a handful of times. V gene TRBV5-4 combines with J gene TRBJ2-7, with TRBD1 matching 7 bases. The germline CDR1 and CDR2 sequences are SGHNT and YYREEE (reference sequence). The CDR3 totals 14 residues. V lost 3 bases and J lost 5; bases outside the gene matches: 8. CDR3 residues: CASSYPTDRDEQYF. CDR3 sequence (DNA): TGTGCCAGCAGCTATCCCACCGACAGGGACGAGCAGTACTTC. The full variable domain, with the rest looked up from reference TRBV5-4 and TRBJ2-7, is ETGVTQSPTHLIKTRGQQVTLRCSSQSGHNTVSWYQQALGQGPQFIFQYYREEENGRGNFPPRFSGLQFPNYSSELNVNALELDDSALYLCASSYPTDRDEQYFGPGTRLTVT.

Ten or more counts support this clonotype. The chain couples TRBV15 to TRBJ2-1, with 12 bases fitting TRBD2. The CDR3 contains 19 residues. The J segment lost 3 bases and the V segment lost 3 bases, leaving 12 bases of the junction unmatched. In germline, CDR1 is LNHNV, CDR2 YYDKDF (reference sequence). Written as DNA, the CDR3 is TGTGCCACCAGCAGGTTAGTGACTAGCGGGAGAATGGACTACAATGAGCAGTTCTTC. Amino acid sequence: CATSRLVTSGRMDYNEQFF.

This clonotype was detected many times. The genes are TRBV27 and TRBJ2-7; 11 bases fit TRBD2. The V gene end was trimmed by 1 base and the J gene end by 4 bases; junction bases not matched to a gene: 3. Germline loops: CDR1 MNHEY, CDR2 SMNVEV (reference sequence). CDR3 size: 15 residues. In nucleotides, the CDR3 is TGTGCCAGCAGTTTATTAGCGGGAGGGAGGTACGAGCAGTACTTC. Translating gives CASSLLAGGRYEQYF.

V gene TRBV6-2 or TRBV6-3 combines with J gene TRBJ2-5; no reliable D call. Germline CDR1 reads MNHEY; CDR2 reads SVGEGT. The CDR3 runs to 13 residues. Between the trimmed V and J ends, which lost 8 bases and 5 bases, there was a span of 15 bases. The CDR3: CASSQALRETQYF. The CDR3 nucleotides read TGTGCCAGCTCCCAAGCCCTTCGGGAGACCCAGTACTTC.

This clonotype was seen only a few times. This chain links TRBV4-1 with TRBJ2-1, with TRBD2 identical over 12 bases. Germline V gene sequence: CDR1 MGHRA, CDR2 YSYEKL. CDR3 length equals 14 residues. After removal of 6 bases from V and 8 bases from J, the junction contained 5 bases not matched to a gene. CDR3 DNA: TGCGCCAGCAGTGATCTAGCGGGAGGGTATGAGCAGTTCTTC. Its translation: CASSDLAGGYEQFF.

This clonotype was seen ten or more times. The rearrangement joins TRBV28 to TRBJ2-1, with 7 bases matching TRBD2. Germline V CDR1 and CDR2: MDHEN, SYDVKM. The CDR3 has 16 residues. Trimming at V came to 1 base and at J to 10 bases, leaving 13 bases not matched to a gene. This CDR3 reads CASSLYTGGPAREQFF. DNA of the CDR3: TGTGCCAGCAGTTTATATACGGGAGGCCCCGCTAGGGAGCAGTTCTTC.

In its sample, this clonotype was seen many times. The chain joins TRBV7-6 to TRBJ1-1; a possible D gene is TRBD1 (6 bases). Trimming removed 5 bases at V and 0 bases at J, with 13 bases between. The CDR3 runs 15 residues. Germline-derived CDR1 and CDR2 are SGHVS and FNYEAQ. The CDR3 DNA follows: TGTGCCAGCAGCCCGAGGGCAGGGGTGAACACTGAAGCTTTCTTT. Translating it yields CASSPRAGVNTEAFF.

In its sample, this clonotype was seen many times. This chain links TRBV29-1 with TRBJ1-2, with D hard to call. The V gene's germline CDR1 is SQVTM and CDR2 ANQGSEA. There are 11 residues in the CDR3. V lost 3 bases to trimming and J lost 3 bases, with 5 bases between them. The CDR3: CSVETDYGYTF. The CDR3 DNA is TGCAGCGTTGAGACGGACTATGGCTACACCTTC.

The chain links TRBV12-3 or TRBV12-4 to TRBJ1-1, with D unclear. This CDR3 is built from 13 residues. V was shortened by 6 bases and J by 4 bases, with 12 bases between the two germline ends. For the CDR3, the DNA is TGTGCCAGCAGCCCCCTAAGAGTCACTGAAGCTTTCTTT. It yields the protein CASSPLRVTEAFF.

The sample holds a few counts of this clonotype. J is TRBJ1-2 and V is TRBV30; 8 nucleotides align to TRBD1. CDR1 is GTSNPN, CDR2 SVGIG, per germline (reference sequence). The CDR3 is 16 amino acids. V shed 2 bases and J 2 bases; nucleotides not matched to a gene: 10. CDR3 amino acids: CAWSLPGQGGNYGYTF. CDR3 DNA sequence: TGTGCCTGGAGTCTACCCGGACAGGGAGGAAACTATGGCTACACCTTC.

The table lists this clonotype with many counts. The rearrangement links TRBV27 to TRBJ2-1, with TRBD2 identical over 8 bases. Unmatched junction bases numbered 5, after V lost 3 bases and J lost 4 bases. CDR1 and CDR2 (germline): MNHEY, SMNVEV (reference sequence). The CDR3 contains 15 residues. The CDR3 coding sequence is TGTGCCAGCAGTTTCGGCGGGGGGTCTTACAATGAGCAGTTCTTC. This encodes CASSFGGGSYNEQFF.

This clonotype was seen ten or more times. V gene TRBV5-1 combines with J gene TRBJ1-2, with 12 bases lining up with TRBD1. The length of the CDR3 is 14 residues. J was trimmed by 5 bases and V by 4 bases; bases with no gene match: 3. Germline-derived CDR1 and CDR2 are SGHRS and YFSETQ. CDR3 residues: CASSPGQGAYGYTF. The CDR3 nucleotides read TGCGCCAGCAGCCCGGGACAGGGGGCGTATGGCTACACCTTC.

This clonotype was counted at least ten times. V gene TRBV3-1 combines with J gene TRBJ1-1, with D possibly TRBD1 on 5 matching bases. The CDR3 has 16 residues. Germline values: CDR1 LGHDT, CDR2 YNNKEL (reference sequence). Trimming left V 2 bases short and J 2 bases short, with 15 bases between. CDR3 loop: CASSQIPRQKNTEAFF. DNA for the CDR3: TGTGCCAGCAGCCAAATTCCCCGACAGAAAAACACTGAAGCTTTCTTT. Drawing the rest from reference TRBV3-1 and TRBJ1-1, the complete variable domain is DTAVSQTPKYLVTQMGNDKSIKCEQNLGHDTMYWYKQDSKKFLKIMFSYNNKELIINETVPNRFSPKSPDKAHLNLHINSLELGDSAVYFCASSQIPRQKNTEAFFGQGTRLTVV.

This clonotype has a handful of counts. The V call is TRBV7-9, the J call TRBJ2-7, with 16 bases matching TRBD2. The CDR3 contains 16 residues. The V gene end was trimmed by 7 bases and the J gene end by 8 bases; junction bases not matched to a gene: 11. Germline lookup yields CDR1 SEHNR and CDR2 FQNEAQ (reference sequence). CDR3 in amino acids: CASTHSLGLAGGQQYF. DNA for the CDR3: TGTGCCAGCACCCACTCCTTGGGACTAGCGGGAGGGCAGCAGTACTTC.